This passage covers 31 T cell receptor beta chains from one sample sequenced in a study of blood T cell repertoires in COVID-19 (dated by TCRdb to the early 2020s). Libraries were prepared through the immunoSEQ multiplex PCR assay. Entries here come from immuneACCESS through TCRdb and include only in-frame sequences with V and J called. Some clones fail to appear in such tables; in the studies checked, an unresolved V gene covers under half of the shortfall, and the cause of the remainder is unknown. Within this sample are about 90,000 clones, with roughly 89% of them counted one time only. The top ten constitute 3% to 4% of the sample. Sequencing was done on a sample of peripheral blood. The receptors come from a woman aged 65 to 85 with acute or convalescent COVID-19.

The J gene is TRBJ2-6, the V gene TRBV5-1; possible D gene TRBD2, 6 bases. Germline lookup yields CDR1 SGHRS and CDR2 YFSETQ. V lost 0 bases to trimming and J lost 0 bases, with 13 bases between them. This CDR3 has 18 residues. The DNA for the CDR3 is TGCGCCAGCAGCTTGGTTGGAGGAGGGTTCTCTGGGGCCAACGTCCTGACTTTC. Its protein is CASSLVGGGFSGANVLTF.

CDR3 sequence reads: CASSGTTGLNEKLFF. The DNA of the CDR3 is TGCGCCAGCAGCGGGACGACAGGGCTTAATGAAAAACTGTTTTTT. The V gene is TRBV5-1, the J gene TRBJ1-4; TRBD1 agrees at 7 bases. CDR3 length: 15 amino acids. J gave up 4 bases and V 4 bases, and 7 bases lay outside the gene matches. The germline V gene has CDR1 SGHRS and CDR2 YFSETQ. The variable domain in full, with the rest retrieved from reference TRBV5-1 and TRBJ1-4, is KAGVTQTPRYLIKTRGQQVTLSCSPISGHRSVSWYQQTPGQGLQFLFEYFSETQRNKGNFPGRFSGRQFSNSRSEMNVSTLELGDSALYLCASSGTTGLNEKLFFGSGTQLSVL.

This chain links TRBV28 with TRBJ1-5; D remains unclear. The CDR3 spans 11 residues. CDR1 and CDR2 from the germline V gene are MDHEN and SYDVKM. Trimming stripped 6 bases from V and 4 bases from J, with 4 bases between. The CDR3 DNA reads as TGTGCCAGCAGACAGAATCAGCCCCAGCATTTT. This sequence encodes CASRQNQPQHF.

CDR3 DNA sequence: TGTGCCAGCAGCTTTGGCGGGCGAACAGATACGCAGTATTTT. Translating it yields CASSFGGRTDTQYF. The chain has TRBV5-4 and TRBJ2-3, with D possibly matching TRBD2 (5 bases). This CDR3 region has 14 residues. The germline gives CDR1 SGHNT, CDR2 YYREEE (reference sequence). Between the trimmed V and J ends, which lost 2 bases and 3 bases, there was a span of 10 bases.

This chain uses TRBV7-9 with TRBJ1-2; 8 positions agree with TRBD1. V was pared by 6 bases and J by 4 bases, with 10 bases of the junction left unmatched. CDR1 is SEHNR and CDR2 is FQNEAQ in the germline V gene (reference sequence). The CDR3 runs 15 residues. This chain's CDR3 is CASRDTGTGPYGYTF. CDR3 nucleotide sequence: TGTGCCAGCAGAGACACCGGGACAGGACCCTATGGCTACACCTTC.

V gene TRBV5-1 combines with J gene TRBJ1-2; 7 bases align to TRBD1. This CDR3 contains 15 residues. The V segment lost 3 bases and the J segment 8 bases; nucleotides outside the gene matches: 13. Germline V lookup: CDR1 SGHRS, CDR2 YFSETQ. CDR3 protein: CASSSFGDSMSGYTF. The CDR3 coding sequence is TGCGCCAGCAGCTCGTTTGGGGACAGTATGTCCGGCTACACCTTC.

V and J are TRBV18 and TRBJ2-1, with 7 bases lining up with TRBD2. The germline CDR1 and CDR2 sequences are KGHSH and LQKENI. CDR3 length equals 15 residues. V gave up 0 bases and J gave up 7 bases; unmatched junction bases: 6. CDR3 loop: CASSPPGGGMNEQFF. The CDR3, as DNA: TGTGCCAGCTCACCACCGGGCGGGGGTATGAATGAGCAGTTCTTC.

CDR3 sequence (DNA): TGTGCCAGCTCACCATCGGGGAGGGACACTGAAGCTTTCTTT. It is translated as CASSPSGRDTEAFF. V and J are TRBV18 and TRBJ1-1, with D uncertain. This CDR3 contains 14 residues. V shed 2 bases and J shed 3 bases, with 10 bases lying between them. CDR1 and CDR2 (germline): KGHSH, LQKENI.

The rearrangement links TRBV3-1 (or the pseudogene TRBV3-2) to TRBJ2-7; 8 bases are a match to TRBD2. The V and J ends lost 6 bases and 2 bases, in that order; junction bases with no gene match: 9. This CDR3 spans 15 amino acids. Germline lookup yields CDR1 LGHDT and CDR2 YNNKEL (reference sequence). This chain's CDR3 is CASRPTSGSTYEQYF. The CDR3 bases are TGTGCCAGCAGGCCTACTAGCGGCAGTACCTACGAGCAGTACTTC.

The chain is built from TRBV14 and TRBJ2-1; D is unresolved. Trimming removed 1 base from V and 4 bases from J, with 5 bases in between. Germline CDR1 is SGHDN and CDR2 is FVKESK. This CDR3 has 13 residues. The CDR3 DNA reads TGTGCCAGCAGCCAAGGTCTGTACAATGAGCAGTTCTTC. Translation: CASSQGLYNEQFF.

For the CDR3, the DNA is TGTGCCAGTAGTAGACTAGGTGGATCAAATTCACCCCTCCACTTT. Translated, it gives CASSRLGGSNSPLHF. The chain carries TRBV19 and TRBJ1-6; D ambiguous. Germline loops: CDR1 LNHDA, CDR2 SQIVND (reference sequence). The CDR3 has 15 amino acids. V lost 4 bases, J lost 7 bases, and 14 bases lay in between.

V and J are TRBV6-5 and TRBJ2-4, with 8 nucleotides matching TRBD1. The J segment lost 9 bases and the V segment lost 5 bases, leaving 12 bases of the junction unmatched. Per the germline V gene, CDR1 is MNHEY and CDR2 is SVGAGI. The CDR3 covers 15 residues. The DNA of the CDR3 is TGTGCCAGCAGTCCCGAGACAGGGGCAAAAGCCATTCAGTACTTC. This encodes CASSPETGAKAIQYF.

This rearrangement joins TRBV11-2 to TRBJ1-6; maybe TRBD1 (6 bases). Trimming removed 2 bases from V and 0 bases from J, with 8 bases in between. Germline assignment: CDR1 SGHAT and CDR2 FQNNGV. The CDR3 has 16 amino acids. CDR3 region: CASSLTGTSYNSPLHF. CDR3 sequence (DNA): TGTGCCAGCAGCTTAACAGGGACCTCCTATAATTCACCCCTCCACTTT.

The CDR3 bases are TGTGCCAGCAGCAGATTGGGACAGAAGAGGTTCTTC. Translated: CASSRLGQKRFF. The chain couples TRBV28 to TRBJ2-1, with 7 bases fitting TRBD1. The CDR3 is 12 amino acids. Per germline, CDR1 MDHEN and CDR2 SYDVKM. The V gene end was trimmed by 6 bases and the J gene end by 15 bases; junction bases not matched to a gene: 11.

The chain's CDR3 is CASSERFGEGPLGYTF. In nucleotides, the CDR3 is TGTGCCAGCAGTGAACGTTTCGGGGAGGGGCCCCTTGGCTACACCTTC. The V gene is TRBV6-1, the J gene TRBJ1-2; D might be TRBD1 (5 bases). V was clipped by 2 bases and J by 7 bases, with 20 bases between them. The germline CDR1 and CDR2 sequences are MNHNS and SASEGT. This CDR3 has 16 amino acids.

This clone was picked up one time. The rearrangement joins TRBV7-9 to TRBJ2-6, with a weak D call TRBD1 (5 bases). The CDR3 runs 16 residues. The V end was cut by 5 bases, the J end by 4 bases, with 15 bases between. The germline V gene encodes CDR1 SEHNR and CDR2 FQNEAQ (reference sequence). The CDR3 bases are TGTGCCAGCAGCCCAGGAAGGGGAAAAGGGGCCAACGTCCTGACTTTC. Its translation is CASSPGRGKGANVLTF.

This chain links TRBV6-2 or TRBV6-3 with TRBJ2-1; TRBD1 might be the D (5 bases). This CDR3 is built from 15 residues. V was trimmed by 2 bases and J by 1 base, leaving 9 bases between them. CDR1 MNHEY and CDR2 SVGEGT come from the germline V gene. The chain's CDR3 is CASSYPTGSYNEQFF. CDR3 DNA sequence: TGTGCCAGCAGTTACCCTACAGGATCCTACAATGAGCAGTTCTTC.

This clone was detected only once. The chain has TRBV5-4 and TRBJ1-2; D is perhaps TRBD1 (5 bases). Trimming pared 3 bases from V and 1 base from J, leaving 7 bases between. The CDR3 runs to 13 residues. Germline CDR1 and CDR2: SGHNT and YYREEE (reference sequence). The CDR3 nucleotides read TGTGCCAGCAGCTCGCAGGGTAACTATGGCTACACCTTC. This translates into CASSSQGNYGYTF.

This chain connects TRBV19 to TRBJ1-5, with D unclear. The CDR3 runs to 14 residues. The germline CDR1 and CDR2 sequences are LNHDA and SQIVND (reference sequence). The V gene lost 5 bases and the J gene lost 4 bases, with 12 bases spanning the gap. The CDR3 loop is CASSSGTRNQPQHF. For the CDR3, the DNA is TGTGCCAGTAGTTCGGGAACTCGGAATCAGCCCCAGCATTTT.

The chain's CDR3 is CASSPYEANYGYTF. The CDR3 region has the DNA TGTGCCAGCAGCCCATATGAGGCTAACTATGGCTACACCTTC. The V and J genes are TRBV3-1 (or the pseudogene TRBV3-2) and TRBJ1-2; no firm D call. The CDR3 sequence is 14 residues long. Germline V gene sequence: CDR1 LGHDT, CDR2 YNNKEL (reference sequence). V was clipped by 4 bases and J by 0 bases, with 9 bases between them.

The gene calls are TRBV3-1 (or the pseudogene TRBV3-2) and TRBJ1-2, with 9 bases identical to TRBD1. Germline V lookup: CDR1 LGHDT, CDR2 YNNKEL (reference sequence). The length of the CDR3 is 14 residues. V lost 5 bases to trimming and J lost 6 bases; unmatched junction nucleotides: 7. Written as DNA, the CDR3 is TGTGCCAGCAGCAGAACAGGGGGCGGGAATGGCTACACCTTC. Translation: CASSRTGGGNGYTF.

The genes are TRBV6-5 and TRBJ1-1, with D tentatively TRBD1 (6 bases). Germline V CDR1 and CDR2: MNHEY, SVGAGI. Trimming removed 5 bases at V and 1 base at J, with 8 bases between. The CDR3 covers 13 residues. In DNA, the CDR3 is TGTGCCAGCAGTCCACAGGGGAACACTGAAGCTTTCTTT. This encodes CASSPQGNTEAFF.

The V and J genes are TRBV6-5 and TRBJ2-7, with 11 bases aligning to TRBD1. Germline CDR1 is MNHEY and CDR2 is SVGAGI. The CDR3 has 15 residues. V lost 6 bases and J lost 2; bases outside the gene matches: 6. The CDR3 loop reads CASRKGQGATYEQYV. The DNA for the CDR3 is TGTGCCAGCAGGAAAGGACAGGGGGCGACCTACGAGCAGTACGTC.

This sequence joins TRBV7-8 and TRBJ2-7; 8 bases are shared with TRBD1. CDR1 is SGHVS and CDR2 is FQNEAQ in the germline V gene. The CDR3 contains 13 residues. V was pared by 7 bases and J by 3 bases, with 5 bases of the junction left unmatched. This CDR3 is CASTGQGIYEQYF. CDR3 DNA: TGTGCCAGCACCGGACAGGGAATCTACGAGCAGTACTTC.

This clone was observed a single time. The V gene is TRBV5-1, the J gene TRBJ1-1, with D unclear. Trimming took 2 bases from V and 3 from J, leaving 8 bases between them. The germline gives CDR1 SGHRS, CDR2 YFSETQ. The CDR3 sequence is 13 residues long. The CDR3 reads CASSFSSHTEAFF. As DNA, the CDR3 is TGCGCCAGCAGCTTCTCCTCTCACACTGAAGCTTTCTTT. Variable domain in full (rest from reference TRBV5-1 and TRBJ1-1): KAGVTQTPRYLIKTRGQQVTLSCSPISGHRSVSWYQQTPGQGLQFLFEYFSETQRNKGNFPGRFSGRQFSNSRSEMNVSTLELGDSALYLCASSFSSHTEAFFGQGTRLTVV.

V is TRBV18 and J is TRBJ1-5; 8 bases line up with TRBD1. Germline values: CDR1 KGHSH, CDR2 LQKENI. The junction had 3 bases not matched to a gene; V was cut back by 4 bases and J by 4 bases. CDR3 length: 14 residues. The CDR3 bases are TGTGCCAGCTCACTCGGACAGGGAAATCAGCCCCAGCATTTT. This gives the protein CASSLGQGNQPQHF.

A single count supports this clone. V gene TRBV6-1 combines with J gene TRBJ1-3, with D unclear. Germline assignment: CDR1 MNHNS and CDR2 SASEGT. Trimming stripped 1 base from V and 4 bases from J, with 11 bases between. CDR3 length equals 15 residues. The chain's CDR3 is CASSEGRAGGNTIYF. CDR3 sequence (DNA): TGTGCCAGCAGTGAAGGGAGGGCGGGGGGAAACACCATATATTTT.

The V call is TRBV14, the J call TRBJ1-1; no firm D call. V was trimmed by 4 bases and J by 4 bases, leaving 19 bases between them. Germline CDR1 is SGHDN and CDR2 is FVKESK. The CDR3 runs 16 residues. DNA of the CDR3: TGTGCCAGCAGCCCCTTTGCGCCTAATCGGGGCACTGAAGCTTTCTTT. This translates into CASSPFAPNRGTEAFF.

The gene calls are TRBV19 and TRBJ1-1, with 7 bases identical to TRBD1. This CDR3 has 14 amino acids. With V trimmed by 7 bases and J by 7 bases, 12 bases remained unmatched. Looked up from germline, CDR1 is LNHDA and CDR2 is SQIVND (reference sequence). The CDR3 DNA sequence: TGTGCCAGTACGGACAGGAGAAGTAATTTTGAAGCTTTCTTT. Protein: CASTDRRSNFEAFF.

The V gene is TRBV4-1, the J gene TRBJ1-1, with D perhaps matching TRBD1 (5 bases). Germline V lookup: CDR1 MGHRA, CDR2 YSYEKL. Between the trimmed V and J ends, which lost 0 bases and 2 bases, there was a span of 10 bases. The CDR3 length is 15 residues. The CDR3 sequence: CASSQEFGANTEAFF. In DNA, the CDR3 is TGCGCCAGCAGCCAAGAATTTGGGGCAAACACTGAAGCTTTCTTT.

CDR3 protein: CASSFSSGQETQYF. The DNA for the CDR3 is TGTGCCAGCAGTTTTTCTAGCGGCCAAGAGACCCAGTACTTC. The chain joins TRBV6-1 to TRBJ2-5; 7 nucleotides agree with TRBD2. The J segment lost 1 base and the V segment lost 5 bases, leaving 4 bases of the junction unmatched. Germline CDR1 reads MNHNS; CDR2 reads SASEGT. The CDR3 totals 14 residues.